A single sample gave rise to the 16 T cell receptor beta chains below, sequenced in a study of blood T cells in healthy people across ages. The second PCR ran about 6 to 11 cycles with a sample-barcoded 5' primer and J-beta primers. TCRdb itself ran the 5' RACE reads through MiXCR, one entry per CDR3 protein. The data show approximately 770,000 distinct CDR3 sequences, with roughly 50% seen just once and approximately 20% held by the top ten. The sequenced sample consisted of blood. The receptors derive from a man aged 30 to 39 in good health.

In this sample, this clonotype turned up a few times. The chain uses TRBV3-1 and TRBJ2-7; TRBD2 might be the D (6 bases). The germline gives CDR1 LGHDT, CDR2 YNNKEL (reference sequence). V was trimmed by 6 bases and J by 3 bases, leaving 9 bases between them. This CDR3 has 12 residues. The CDR3 DNA reads TGTGCCAGCAGTCGACTAGGCTACGAGCAGTACTTC. Translation: CASSRLGYEQYF.

This clonotype was observed a single time. This chain uses TRBV20-1 with TRBJ1-6; 8 bases agree with TRBD1. This CDR3 spans 13 amino acids. Germline V gives CDR1 DFQATT, CDR2 SNEGSKA (reference sequence). V trimming: 6 bases; J trimming: 7 bases; junction bases outside the gene matches: 5. For the CDR3, the DNA is TGCAGTGCCGTCCCAGGGGGCAATTCACCCCTCCACTTT. Translation gives CSAVPGGNSPLHF.

The gene calls are TRBV29-1 and TRBJ2-1; D call uncertain. The CDR3 spans 12 residues. V was pared by 4 bases and J by 8 bases, with 12 bases between. The germline V gene encodes CDR1 SQVTM and CDR2 ANQGSEA. DNA of the CDR3: TGCAGCGTTGGGTGGTTGGGGTATGAGCAGTTCTTC. Protein product: CSVGWLGYEQFF.

The chain is built from TRBV6-5 and TRBJ2-7; D might be TRBD2 (5 bases). The CDR3 is made up of 15 amino acids. V lost 0 bases, J lost 2 bases, and 11 bases lay in between. Germline lookup yields CDR1 MNHEY and CDR2 SVGAGI. The chain's CDR3 is CASSYSGGRPYEQYF. CDR3 DNA sequence: TGTGCCAGCAGTTACTCGGGCGGGCGTCCCTACGAGCAGTACTTC.

The chain has TRBV12-3 or TRBV12-4 and TRBJ2-3; 9 nucleotides align to TRBD2. The CDR3 consists of 16 residues. V gave up 3 bases and J gave up 2 bases; unmatched junction bases: 6. The CDR3: CASSFEASGVTDTQYF. The CDR3 DNA reads as TGTGCCAGCAGTTTCGAGGCTAGCGGGGTCACAGATACGCAGTATTTT.

V usage is TRBV6-2 or TRBV6-3 and J usage is TRBJ2-5; TRBD2 agrees at 9 bases. In germline, CDR1 is MNHEY, CDR2 SVGEGT. Trimming removed 6 bases from V and 6 bases from J; junction bases left unmatched: 20. CDR3 length: 18 amino acids. The CDR3 bases are TGTGCCAGCAGCCAGAGCCAGCAAGGGACTAGCCAGATGAAGACCCAGTACTTC. The encoded protein is CASSQSQQGTSQMKTQYF.

The rearrangement links TRBV15 to TRBJ1-1; D not resolved. Germline CDR1 and CDR2: LNHNV and YYDKDF (reference sequence). The length of the CDR3 is 13 residues. V dropped 5 bases and J dropped 7 bases, with 14 bases sitting between them. The CDR3 sequence is CATSPAGTNEAFF. CDR3 in DNA: TGTGCCACCAGCCCCGCAGGAACTAATGAAGCTTTCTTT.

V is TRBV24-1 and J is TRBJ2-3; D may be TRBD1 (5 bases). Trimming stripped 9 bases from V and 2 bases from J, with 11 bases between. CDR1 is KGHDR, CDR2 SFDVKD, per germline. The CDR3 has 13 residues. CDR3 residues: CATGARHTDTQYF. The CDR3 nucleotides are TGTGCCACCGGGGCGAGACACACAGATACGCAGTATTTT.

The chain recombines TRBV9 with TRBJ2-3; D unresolved. CDR3 length: 13 residues. Germline V lookup: CDR1 SGDLS, CDR2 YYNGEE. Trimming took 3 bases from V and 4 from J, leaving 9 bases between them. CDR3 nucleotides: TGTGCCAGCAGCGCCTTGTATGCAGATACGCAGTATTTT. Amino acid sequence: CASSALYADTQYF.

The rearrangement joins TRBV5-1 to TRBJ2-3; a possible D gene is TRBD2 (5 bases). CDR3 length equals 13 residues. Germline V gene lookup returns CDR1 SGHRS and CDR2 YFSETQ. Trimming stripped 0 bases from V and 14 bases from J, with 16 bases between. CDR3 protein: CASSLAGINGSYF. The DNA of the CDR3 is TGCGCCAGCAGCTTGGCCGGGATTAACGGGTCGTATTTT.

The V and J genes are TRBV5-1 and TRBJ2-4; TRBD2 matches 8 bases. V shed 7 bases and J 13 bases; nucleotides not matched to a gene: 25. Germline V gene sequence: CDR1 SGHRS, CDR2 YFSETQ. This CDR3 has 17 amino acids. The CDR3 loop is CASHVGPAGEVVREQYF. In DNA, the CDR3 is TGCGCCAGCCACGTTGGCCCAGCGGGAGAGGTAGTGCGGGAGCAGTACTTC.

V is TRBV5-6 and J is TRBJ2-7; 8 bases fit TRBD1. Germline loops: CDR1 SGHDT, CDR2 YYEEEE. The CDR3 spans 14 residues. With V trimmed by 5 bases and J by 4 bases, 8 bases remained unmatched. The CDR3 loop reads CASRGQGAGYEQYF. CDR3 bases: TGTGCCAGCAGGGGGCAGGGGGCTGGTTACGAGCAGTACTTC.

This clonotype was recorded only once. The chain is built from TRBV12-3 or TRBV12-4 and TRBJ2-2; D gene ambiguous. V was clipped by 7 bases and J by 6 bases, with 12 bases between them. The CDR3 length is 13 residues. CDR3 amino acids: CASTLLLAGELFF. For the CDR3, the DNA is TGTGCCAGCACCTTATTATTGGCCGGGGAGCTGTTTTTT.

The chain combines TRBV3-1 with TRBJ1-2; no clear D gene. The CDR3 runs 14 residues. V gave up 0 bases and J gave up 7 bases, with 12 bases separating them. Germline V gives CDR1 LGHDT, CDR2 YNNKEL (reference sequence). Here the CDR3 reads CASSQDTAWGGYTF. In DNA, the CDR3 is TGTGCCAGCAGCCAAGATACGGCCTGGGGTGGCTACACCTTC. Using reference TRBV3-1 and TRBJ1-2 for the parts outside the CDR3, the full variable domain is DTAVSQTPKYLVTQMGNDKSIKCEQNLGHDTMYWYKQDSKKFLKIMFSYNNKELIINETVPNRFSPKSPDKAHLNLHINSLELGDSAVYFCASSQDTAWGGYTFGSGTRLTVV.

The CDR3, as DNA: TGTGCCAGCGCCAGCGGAAGGGAGGGCACAGATACGCAGTATTTT. Its protein is CASASGREGTDTQYF. V gene TRBV4-2 combines with J gene TRBJ2-3, with a possible D match to TRBD2 (6 bases). This CDR3 is built from 15 residues. Germline V gene data show CDR1 as LGHNA and CDR2 as YNFKEQ. Trimming pared 8 bases from V and 1 base from J, leaving 16 bases between.

The V and J genes are TRBV20-1 and TRBJ2-1; no reliable D call. This CDR3 has 14 residues. Germline CDR1 is DFQATT and CDR2 is SNEGSKA (reference sequence). V lost 5 bases and J 9 bases, leaving 20 bases between the germline ends. The CDR3 loop is CSAPQLSYNSEQFF. The CDR3 DNA sequence: TGCAGTGCTCCCCAGCTATCCTACAATAGTGAGCAGTTCTTC.